This T cell receptor (beta chain) was found in a study of T cell responses to AZD1222 COVID-19 vaccine. Findings and limits, study-wide: White British ancestry dominated among donors, who included more females, and clonal diversity was possibly underestimated. After two AZD1222 doses, spike-specific TCR breadth and depth rose versus day 0. In the spike-specific TCR repertoire, nearly half reportedly target unmutated variant regions.

CDR1 SNHLY and CDR2 FYNNEI come from the germline V gene. Trimming took 5 bases from V and 8 from J; bases not matched to a gene: 12. This CDR3 is 15 amino acids long. Only in-frame clones appear in the TCRdb table, and some are missing; sequencing was by immunoSEQ multiplex PCR. The sample comprises about 100,000 clones, around 89% of which are singletons, and 6.6% rests with the top ten. In regard to this clone: The antigen remains undetermined.

The clonotype was recovered from an adult in good health. The gene calls are TRBV2 and TRBJ1-2, with 9 positions matching TRBD1. The source material was peripheral blood, sampled on day 0 of AZD1222 vaccination. The CDR3, as DNA: TGTGCCAGCAGTCGAAGCCGGACAGGGGAGGGCGGCTACACCTTC. Amino acids: CASSRSRTGEGGYTF. The full variable domain, its missing parts supplied by reference TRBV2 and TRBJ1-2, is EPEVTQTPSHQVTQMGQEVILRCVPISNHLYFYWYRQILGQKVEFLVSFYNNEISEKSEIFDDQFSVERPDGSNFTLKIRSTKLEDSAMYFCASSRSRTGEGGYTFGSGTRLTVV.